The 11 T cell receptor beta chains in this list originate from one sample, sequenced in a study of cytomegalovirus exposure and HLA in healthy donors (dated by TCRdb to the late 2010s). The library was produced with the immunoSEQ multiplex PCR assay. For the multiplex PCR, a mixture combining 60 forward primers for TCR Vbeta segments and 13 reverse primers for TCR Jbeta segments was used. Entries here come from immuneACCESS through TCRdb and include only in-frame sequences with V and J called. Some clones fail to appear in such tables; in the studies checked, an unresolved V gene covers under half of the shortfall, and the cause of the remainder is unknown. For this sample the table gives about 160,000 clones, of which nearly 80% were detected only once. Jointly, the top ten make up about 9.6% of the sample. The source material was PBMCs. The source of these receptors is a young man in good health and CMV-seropositive.

The chain couples TRBV28 to TRBJ1-2; D gene unclear. Germline assignment: CDR1 MDHEN and CDR2 SYDVKM. The CDR3 length is 14 residues. With 8 bases removed from V and 2 bases from J, the gap between germline ends came to 15 bases. The CDR3 DNA follows: TGTGCCAGCGCCCGGTCCCCGCAAAACTATGGCTACACCTTC. Protein product: CASARSPQNYGYTF.

The chain links TRBV27 to TRBJ2-5; 7 positions agree with TRBD1. Losses at the gene ends were 5 bases for V and 2 bases for J; bases not matched to a gene: 14. CDR1 and CDR2 (germline): MNHEY, SMNVEV (reference sequence). This CDR3 has 17 amino acids. This CDR3 is CASSLQAGTEDQETQYF. The CDR3 nucleotides read TGTGCCAGCAGTCTGCAGGCCGGGACAGAGGATCAAGAGACCCAGTACTTC.

This chain joins TRBV7-6 and TRBJ2-3; D is perhaps TRBD2 (6 bases). The CDR3 sequence is 16 residues long. V shed 4 bases and J shed 4 bases, with 18 bases lying between them. Germline loops: CDR1 SGHVS, CDR2 FNYEAQ. The CDR3 bases are TGTGCCAGCAGCTCCCCGGACTCGTCGGGGGCAGATACGCAGTATTTT. This translates into CASSSPDSSGADTQYF.

The count of this clone is one. CDR3 residues: CASSQFRGEVEKLFF. CDR3 DNA: TGCGCCAGCAGCCAATTCAGGGGAGAGGTGGAAAAACTGTTTTTT. V usage is TRBV4-3 and J usage is TRBJ1-4; perhaps TRBD1 as D (6 bases). Per the germline V gene, CDR1 is LGHNA and CDR2 is YSLEER. V lost 2 bases and J 8 bases, leaving 15 bases between the germline ends. CDR3 length equals 15 residues.

The rearrangement links TRBV5-1 to TRBJ1-2; 8 nucleotides line up with TRBD1. From germline, CDR1 is SGHRS and CDR2 YFSETQ. This CDR3 region has 15 residues. V shed 4 bases and J 6 bases; nucleotides not matched to a gene: 11. The CDR3 DNA follows: TGCGCCAGCAGCCGCGATAGGCAGGGGGCGGATGGCTACACCTTC. It translates to CASSRDRQGADGYTF.

V and J are TRBV29-1 and TRBJ1-2; TRBD1 aligns across 10 bases. CDR1 is SQVTM, CDR2 ANQGSEA, per germline. The CDR3 loop spans 17 amino acids. The junction had 12 bases not matched to a gene; V was cut back by 4 bases and J by 1 base. The DNA of the CDR3 is TGCAGCGTTGTGGGTACGACAGGGGGCGCGGGTAACTATGGCTACACCTTC. Translated: CSVVGTTGGAGNYGYTF.

The chain employs TRBV2 and TRBJ1-2; tentative D call: TRBD1 (5 bases). Germline assignment: CDR1 SNHLY and CDR2 FYNNEI. Trimming shortened V by 3 bases and J by 7 bases, and 15 bases separated the two germline ends. This CDR3 comprises 14 residues. CDR3 in amino acids: CASSEVPRVGGYTF. The CDR3 DNA is TGTGCCAGCAGTGAGGTACCCAGGGTCGGTGGCTACACCTTC.

The rearrangement uses TRBV11-2 and TRBJ2-4; weak D call: TRBD1 (5 bases). The CDR3 loop spans 16 amino acids. Trimming left V 6 bases short and J 0 bases short, with 15 bases between. Germline loops: CDR1 SGHAT, CDR2 FQNNGV. Here the CDR3 reads CASRLFQGLAKNIQYF. CDR3 sequence (DNA): TGTGCCAGCAGACTATTTCAGGGCTTAGCCAAAAACATTCAGTACTTC. Filled out from reference TRBV11-2 and TRBJ2-4, the complete variable domain reads EAGVAQSPRYKIIEKRQSVAFWCNPISGHATLYWYQQILGQGPKLLIQFQNNGVVDDSQLPKDRFSAERLKGVDSTLKIQPAKLEDSAVYLCASRLFQGLAKNIQYFGAGTRLSVL.

Remarks on this clone: The junction differs from germline at one of its ends, possibly a read error. The chain has TRBV6-1 and TRBJ2-5, with 8 bases that match TRBD1. Germline V gene data show CDR1 as MNHNS and CDR2 as SASEGT. There are 15 residues in the CDR3. The CDR3 DNA sequence: TGTGCCAGCGGTGAGGACAGGGAACGGACAGAGACCCAGTACTTC. Its translation: CASGEDRERTETQYF.

In DNA, the CDR3 is TGCGCCAGCAGTGAGTTTGTCAAGCGGGAGAAAGATACGCAGTATTTT. Its translation is CASSEFVKREKDTQYF. The chain joins TRBV10-1 to TRBJ2-3; 8 bases fit TRBD2. The V gene end was trimmed by 1 base and the J gene end by 5 bases; junction bases not matched to a gene: 8. The germline CDR1 and CDR2 sequences are WNHNN and SYGVQD (reference sequence). The CDR3 is 16 residues long.

The genes are TRBV10-3 and TRBJ2-7; 11 positions agree with TRBD1. The length of the CDR3 is 14 residues. Germline V gene sequence: CDR1 ENHRY, CDR2 SYGVKD. Losses at the gene ends were 6 bases for V and 2 bases for J; bases not matched to a gene: 3. The CDR3 DNA reads as TGTGCCATCAGCGGACAGGGGGCTACCTACGAGCAGTACTTC. Its protein is CAISGQGATYEQYF.